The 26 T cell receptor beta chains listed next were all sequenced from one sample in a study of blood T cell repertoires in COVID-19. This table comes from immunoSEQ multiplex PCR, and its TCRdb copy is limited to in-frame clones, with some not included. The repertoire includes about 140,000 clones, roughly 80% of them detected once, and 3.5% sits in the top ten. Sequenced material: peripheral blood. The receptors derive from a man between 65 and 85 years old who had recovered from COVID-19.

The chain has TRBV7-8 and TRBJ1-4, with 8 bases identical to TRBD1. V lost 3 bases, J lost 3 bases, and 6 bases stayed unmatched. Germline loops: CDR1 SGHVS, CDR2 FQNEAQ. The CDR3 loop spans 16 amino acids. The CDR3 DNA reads TGTGCCAGCAGCTTCTTGGACAGGGCGGCTAATGAAAAACTGTTTTTT. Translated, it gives CASSFLDRAANEKLFF. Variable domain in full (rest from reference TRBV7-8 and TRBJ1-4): GAGVSQSPRYKVAKRGQDVALRCDPISGHVSLFWYQQALGQGPEFLTYFQNEAQLDKSGLPSDRFFAERPEGSVSTLKIQRTQQEDSAVYLCASSFLDRAANEKLFFGSGTQLSVL.

CDR3 nucleotide sequence: TGTGCCACCAGCAGAGGAATTGAGGAGACCCAGTACTTC. It is translated as CATSRGIEETQYF. The gene calls are TRBV15 and TRBJ2-5; D is uncertain. CDR3 length: 13 residues. Germline values: CDR1 LNHNV, CDR2 YYDKDF (reference sequence). The V gene lost 1 base and the J gene lost 5 bases, with 8 bases spanning the gap.

The CDR3 spells CASSLGSGPYEQYF. The CDR3 DNA is TGTGCCAGCAGTTTGGGCAGTGGGCCCTACGAGCAGTACTTC. This sequence joins TRBV27 and TRBJ2-7; D not certain. Trimming stripped 3 bases from V and 2 bases from J, with 11 bases between. Per germline, CDR1 MNHEY and CDR2 SMNVEV (reference sequence). The length of the CDR3 is 14 residues.

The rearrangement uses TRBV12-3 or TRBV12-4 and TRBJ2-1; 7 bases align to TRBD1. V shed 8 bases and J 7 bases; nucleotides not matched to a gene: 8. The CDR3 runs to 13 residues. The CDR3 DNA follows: TGTGCCAGCTTCACGACAGGGTTGAATGAGCAGTTCTTC. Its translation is CASFTTGLNEQFF.

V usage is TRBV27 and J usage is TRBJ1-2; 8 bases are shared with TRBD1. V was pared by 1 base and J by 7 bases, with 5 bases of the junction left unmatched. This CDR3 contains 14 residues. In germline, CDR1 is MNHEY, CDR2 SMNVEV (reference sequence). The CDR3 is CASSLYQGAGGYTF. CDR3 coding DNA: TGTGCCAGCAGTTTATATCAGGGGGCGGGTGGCTACACCTTC.

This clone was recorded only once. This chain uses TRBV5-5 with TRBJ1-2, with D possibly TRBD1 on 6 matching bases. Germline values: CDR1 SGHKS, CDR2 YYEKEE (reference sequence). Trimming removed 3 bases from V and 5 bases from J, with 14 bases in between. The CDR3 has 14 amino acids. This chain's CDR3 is CASSSVGQFYGYTF. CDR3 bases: TGTGCCAGCAGCTCTGTCGGACAGTTTTATGGCTACACCTTC.

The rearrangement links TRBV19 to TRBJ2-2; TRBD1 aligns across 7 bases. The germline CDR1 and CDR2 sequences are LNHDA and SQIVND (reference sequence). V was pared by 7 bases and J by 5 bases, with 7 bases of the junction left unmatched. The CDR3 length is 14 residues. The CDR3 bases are TGTGCCAGTATCAAGGGGGCGCGTACCGGGGAGCTGTTTTTT. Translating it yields CASIKGARTGELFF.

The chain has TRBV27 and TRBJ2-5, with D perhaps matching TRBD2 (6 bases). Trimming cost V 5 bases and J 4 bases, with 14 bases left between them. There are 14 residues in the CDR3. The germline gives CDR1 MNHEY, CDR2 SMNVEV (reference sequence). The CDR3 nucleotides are TGTGCCAGCAGTCCAAGGGACTTCCTAGAGACCCAGTACTTC. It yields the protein CASSPRDFLETQYF.

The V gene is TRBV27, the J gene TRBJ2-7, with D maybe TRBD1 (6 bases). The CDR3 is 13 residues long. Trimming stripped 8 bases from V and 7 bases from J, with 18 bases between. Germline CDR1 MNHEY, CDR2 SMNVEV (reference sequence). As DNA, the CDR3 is TGTGCCAGCGGATTTCCTGACAGGAAAGAGCAGTACTTC. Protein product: CASGFPDRKEQYF.

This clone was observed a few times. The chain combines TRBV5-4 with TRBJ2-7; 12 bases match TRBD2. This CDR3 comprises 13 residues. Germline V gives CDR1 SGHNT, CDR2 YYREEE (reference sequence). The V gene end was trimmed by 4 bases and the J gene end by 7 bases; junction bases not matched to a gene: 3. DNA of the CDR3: TGTGCCAGCAGCCCGGGGACTAGCGGGGAGCAGTACTTC. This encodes CASSPGTSGEQYF.

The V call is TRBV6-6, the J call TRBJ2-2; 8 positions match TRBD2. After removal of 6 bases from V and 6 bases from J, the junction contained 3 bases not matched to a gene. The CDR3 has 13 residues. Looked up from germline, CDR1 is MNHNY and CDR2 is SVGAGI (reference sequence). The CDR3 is CASRSGSAGELFF. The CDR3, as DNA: TGTGCCAGCAGAAGCGGGAGCGCCGGGGAGCTGTTTTTT.

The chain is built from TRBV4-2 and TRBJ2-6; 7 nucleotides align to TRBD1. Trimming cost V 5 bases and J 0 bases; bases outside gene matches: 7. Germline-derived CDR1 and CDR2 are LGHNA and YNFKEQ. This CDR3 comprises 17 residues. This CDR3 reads CASSSGTASSGANVLTF. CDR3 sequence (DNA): TGTGCCAGCAGCTCGGGGACAGCGTCCTCTGGGGCCAACGTCCTGACTTTC.

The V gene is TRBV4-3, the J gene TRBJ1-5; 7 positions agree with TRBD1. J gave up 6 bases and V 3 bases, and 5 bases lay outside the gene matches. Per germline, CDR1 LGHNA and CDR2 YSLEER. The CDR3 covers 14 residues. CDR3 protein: CASSQGRGFQPQHF. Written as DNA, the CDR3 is TGCGCCAGCAGCCAGGGCAGGGGGTTTCAGCCCCAGCATTTT.

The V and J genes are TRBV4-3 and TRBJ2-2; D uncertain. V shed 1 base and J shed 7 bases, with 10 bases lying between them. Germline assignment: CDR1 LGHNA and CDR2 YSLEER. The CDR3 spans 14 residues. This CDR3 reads CASSQGHPGGELFF. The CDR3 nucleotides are TGCGCCAGCAGCCAAGGGCACCCGGGCGGGGAGCTGTTTTTT.

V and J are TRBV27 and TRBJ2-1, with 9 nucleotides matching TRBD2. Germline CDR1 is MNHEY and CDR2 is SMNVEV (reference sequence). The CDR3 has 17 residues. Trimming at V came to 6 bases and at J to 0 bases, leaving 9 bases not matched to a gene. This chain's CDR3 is CASSYRGSGSSYNEQFF. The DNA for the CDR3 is TGTGCCAGCAGCTACCGTGGTAGCGGGAGCTCCTACAATGAGCAGTTCTTC.

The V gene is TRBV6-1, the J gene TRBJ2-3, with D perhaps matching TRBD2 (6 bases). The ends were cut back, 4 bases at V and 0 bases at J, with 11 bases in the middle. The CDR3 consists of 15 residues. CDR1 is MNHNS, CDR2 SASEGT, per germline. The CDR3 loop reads CASSVAERSTDTQYF. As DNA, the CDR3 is TGTGCCAGCAGTGTAGCGGAGCGGAGCACAGATACGCAGTATTTT.

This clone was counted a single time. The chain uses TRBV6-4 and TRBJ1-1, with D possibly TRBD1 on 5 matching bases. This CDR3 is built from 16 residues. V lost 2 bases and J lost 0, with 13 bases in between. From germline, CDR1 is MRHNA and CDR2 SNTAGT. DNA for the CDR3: TGTGCCAGCAGTGACGGGCAGGGTGAATTGAACACTGAAGCTTTCTTT. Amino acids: CASSDGQGELNTEAFF.

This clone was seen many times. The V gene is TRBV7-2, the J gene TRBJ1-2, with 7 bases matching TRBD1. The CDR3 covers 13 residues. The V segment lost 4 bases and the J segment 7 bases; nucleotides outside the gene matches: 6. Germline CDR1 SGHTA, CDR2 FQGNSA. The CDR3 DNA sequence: TGTGCCAGCAGCTATACAGGGGTCTCTGGCTACACCTTC. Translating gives CASSYTGVSGYTF.

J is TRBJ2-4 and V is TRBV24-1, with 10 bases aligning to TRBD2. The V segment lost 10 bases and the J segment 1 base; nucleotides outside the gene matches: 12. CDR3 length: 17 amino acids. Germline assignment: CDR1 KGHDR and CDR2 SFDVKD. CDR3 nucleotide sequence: TGTGCCACGGAAAGCGGGAGGGCCGGACTCGCCAAAAACATTCAGTACTTC. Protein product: CATESGRAGLAKNIQYF.

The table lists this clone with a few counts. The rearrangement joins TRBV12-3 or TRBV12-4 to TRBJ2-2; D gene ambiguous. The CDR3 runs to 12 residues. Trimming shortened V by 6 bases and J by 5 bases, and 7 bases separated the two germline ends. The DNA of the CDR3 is TGTGCCAGCAGCCTAGTTACCGGGGAGCTGTTTTTT. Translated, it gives CASSLVTGELFF.

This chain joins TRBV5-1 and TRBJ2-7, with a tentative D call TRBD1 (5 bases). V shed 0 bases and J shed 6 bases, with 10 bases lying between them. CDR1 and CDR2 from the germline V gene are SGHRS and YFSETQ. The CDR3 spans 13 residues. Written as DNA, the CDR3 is TGCGCCAGCAGCTTGGGTCAGGGCTCCGAGCAGTACTTC. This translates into CASSLGQGSEQYF.

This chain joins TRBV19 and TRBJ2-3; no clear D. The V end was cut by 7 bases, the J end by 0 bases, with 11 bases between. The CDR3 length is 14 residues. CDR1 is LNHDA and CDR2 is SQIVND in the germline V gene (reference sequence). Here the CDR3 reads CASTQTRSTDTQYF. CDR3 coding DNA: TGTGCCAGTACCCAAACTCGGAGCACAGATACGCAGTATTTT.

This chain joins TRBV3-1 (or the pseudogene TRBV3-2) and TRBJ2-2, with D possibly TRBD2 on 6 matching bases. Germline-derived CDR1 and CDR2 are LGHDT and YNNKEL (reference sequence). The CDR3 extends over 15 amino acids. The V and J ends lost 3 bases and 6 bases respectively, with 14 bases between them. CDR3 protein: CASSQEGASPGELFF. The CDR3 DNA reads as TGTGCCAGCAGCCAGGAGGGTGCATCCCCCGGGGAGCTGTTTTTT.

Written as DNA, the CDR3 is TGTGCCAGCAGCTTACTAGCGGGAGAATACAATGAGCAGTTCTTC. This gives the protein CASSLLAGEYNEQFF. V is TRBV5-4 and J is TRBJ2-1; TRBD2 matches at 11 bases. Losses at the gene ends were 2 bases for V and 4 bases for J; bases not matched to a gene: 2. The CDR3 is 15 amino acids. Germline V gene lookup returns CDR1 SGHNT and CDR2 YYREEE (reference sequence).

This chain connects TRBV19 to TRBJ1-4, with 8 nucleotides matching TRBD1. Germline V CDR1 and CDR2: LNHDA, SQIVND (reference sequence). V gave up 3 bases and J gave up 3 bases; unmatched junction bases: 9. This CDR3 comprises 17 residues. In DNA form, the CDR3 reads TGTGCCAGTAGTATGCCAGGGGGCTCGGAAGCTAATGAAAAACTGTTTTTT. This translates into CASSMPGGSEANEKLFF.

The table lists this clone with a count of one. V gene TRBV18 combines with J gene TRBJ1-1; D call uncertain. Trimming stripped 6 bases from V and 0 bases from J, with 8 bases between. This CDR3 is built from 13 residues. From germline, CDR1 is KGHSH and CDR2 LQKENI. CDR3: CASSTDVNTEAFF. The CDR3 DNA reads TGTGCCAGCTCGACTGACGTGAACACTGAAGCTTTCTTT.